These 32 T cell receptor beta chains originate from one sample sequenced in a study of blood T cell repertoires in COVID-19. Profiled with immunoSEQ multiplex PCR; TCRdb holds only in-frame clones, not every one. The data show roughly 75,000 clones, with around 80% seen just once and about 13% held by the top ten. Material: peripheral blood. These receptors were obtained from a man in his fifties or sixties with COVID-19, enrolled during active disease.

The CDR3 protein is CATSIQGFNEKLFF. CDR3 nucleotides: TGTGCCACCAGCATACAGGGGTTTAATGAAAAACTGTTTTTT. This chain uses TRBV15 with TRBJ1-4, with 7 bases fitting TRBD1. The J segment lost 4 bases and the V segment lost 4 bases, leaving 3 bases of the junction unmatched. There are 14 residues in the CDR3. Germline-derived CDR1 and CDR2 are LNHNV and YYDKDF (reference sequence).

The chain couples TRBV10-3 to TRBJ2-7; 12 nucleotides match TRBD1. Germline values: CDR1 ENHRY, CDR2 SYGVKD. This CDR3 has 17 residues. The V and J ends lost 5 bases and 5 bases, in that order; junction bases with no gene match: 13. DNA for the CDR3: TGTGCCATCAGTCCCACCGCGGGACAGGGGGCCAAGGACGAGCAGTACTTC. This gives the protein CAISPTAGQGAKDEQYF.

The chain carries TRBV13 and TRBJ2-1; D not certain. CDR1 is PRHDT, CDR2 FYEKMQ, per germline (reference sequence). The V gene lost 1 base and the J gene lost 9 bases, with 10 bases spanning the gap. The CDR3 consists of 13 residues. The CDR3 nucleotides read TGTGCCAGCAGCTTAGTTCAAAGCTTTGAGCAGTTCTTC. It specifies CASSLVQSFEQFF. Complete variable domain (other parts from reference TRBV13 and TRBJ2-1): AAGVIQSPRHLIKEKRETATLKCYPIPRHDTVYWYQQGPGQDPQFLISFYEKMQSDKGSIPDRFSAQQFSDYHSELNMSSLELGDSALYFCASSLVQSFEQFFGPGTRLTVL.

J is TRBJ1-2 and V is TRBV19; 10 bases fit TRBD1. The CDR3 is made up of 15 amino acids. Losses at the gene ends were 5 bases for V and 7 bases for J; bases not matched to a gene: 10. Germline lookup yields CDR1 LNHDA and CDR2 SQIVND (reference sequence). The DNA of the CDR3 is TGTGCCAGTAGTTCCCAAGGGACAGGGGTTCTTGGCTACACCTTC. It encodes CASSSQGTGVLGYTF.

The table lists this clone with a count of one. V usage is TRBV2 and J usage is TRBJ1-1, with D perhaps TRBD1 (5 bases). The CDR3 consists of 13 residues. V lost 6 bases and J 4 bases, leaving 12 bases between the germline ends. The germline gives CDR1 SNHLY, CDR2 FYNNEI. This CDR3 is CASSPDMVTEAFF. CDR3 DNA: TGTGCCAGCAGCCCGGACATGGTCACTGAAGCTTTCTTT.

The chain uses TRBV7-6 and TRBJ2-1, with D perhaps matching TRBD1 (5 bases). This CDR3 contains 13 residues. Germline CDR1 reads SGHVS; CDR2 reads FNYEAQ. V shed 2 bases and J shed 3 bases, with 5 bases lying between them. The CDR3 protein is CASSLRGYNEQFF. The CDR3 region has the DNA TGTGCCAGCAGCTTAAGGGGCTACAATGAGCAGTTCTTC.

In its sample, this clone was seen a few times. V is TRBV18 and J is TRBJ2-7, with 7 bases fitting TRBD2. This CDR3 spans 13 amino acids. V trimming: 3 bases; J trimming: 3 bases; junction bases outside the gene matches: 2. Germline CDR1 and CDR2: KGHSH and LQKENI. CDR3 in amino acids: CASSPPGGYEQYF. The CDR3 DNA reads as TGTGCCAGCTCACCCCCGGGGGGCTACGAGCAGTACTTC. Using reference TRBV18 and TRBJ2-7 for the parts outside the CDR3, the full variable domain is NAGVMQNPRHLVRRRGQEARLRCSPMKGHSHVYWYRQLPEEGLKFMVYLQKENIIDESGMPKERFSAEFPKEGPSILRIQQVVRGDSAAYFCASSPPGGYEQYFGPGTRLTVT.

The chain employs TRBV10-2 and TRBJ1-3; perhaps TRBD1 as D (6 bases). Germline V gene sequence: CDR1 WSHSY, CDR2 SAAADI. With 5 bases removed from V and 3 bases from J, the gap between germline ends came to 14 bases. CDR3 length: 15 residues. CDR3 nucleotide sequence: TGCGCCAGCAGTTCGACAGGAGGATTTGGAAACACCATATATTTT. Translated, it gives CASSSTGGFGNTIYF.

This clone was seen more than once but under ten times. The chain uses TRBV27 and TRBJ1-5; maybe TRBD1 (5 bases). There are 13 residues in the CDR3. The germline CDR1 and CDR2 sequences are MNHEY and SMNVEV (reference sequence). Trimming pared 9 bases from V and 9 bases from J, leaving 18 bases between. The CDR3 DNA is TGTGCCAGTTCCGCAGGGATCTTGTGGCCCCAGCATTTT. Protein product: CASSAGILWPQHF.

The CDR3 nucleotides read TGTGCCAGCAGCACCCTAGCGGGGGGTGGAGATACGCAGTATTTT. Encoded protein: CASSTLAGGGDTQYF. The chain combines TRBV6-5 with TRBJ2-3; 11 bases map to TRBD2. Per the germline V gene, CDR1 is MNHEY and CDR2 is SVGAGI. The ends lost 6 bases at V and 5 bases at J; junction bases unmatched: 7. The CDR3 is 15 residues long.

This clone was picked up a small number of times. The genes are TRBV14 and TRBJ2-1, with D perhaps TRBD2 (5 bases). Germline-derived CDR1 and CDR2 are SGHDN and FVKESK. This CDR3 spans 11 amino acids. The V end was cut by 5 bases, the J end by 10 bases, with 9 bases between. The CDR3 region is CASSFRREQFF. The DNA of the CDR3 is TGTGCCAGCAGCTTCCGGAGGGAGCAGTTCTTC. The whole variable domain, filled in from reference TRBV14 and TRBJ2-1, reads EAGVTQFPSHSVIEKGQTVTLRCDPISGHDNLYWYRRVMGKEIKFLLHFVKESKQDESGMPNNRFLAERTGGTYSTLKVQPAELEDSGVYFCASSFRREQFFGPGTRLTVL.

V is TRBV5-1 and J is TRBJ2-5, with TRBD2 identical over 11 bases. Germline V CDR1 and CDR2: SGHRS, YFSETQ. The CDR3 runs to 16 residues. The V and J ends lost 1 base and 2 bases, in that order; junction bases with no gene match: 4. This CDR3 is CASSLSLAGGQETQYF. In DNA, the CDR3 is TGCGCCAGCAGCTTGTCTCTAGCGGGAGGACAAGAGACCCAGTACTTC.

Here the CDR3 reads CATSAPGRGHGYTF. CDR3 coding DNA: TGTGCCACCAGTGCCCCCGGGAGGGGCCATGGCTACACCTTC. The genes are TRBV24-1 and TRBJ1-2; perhaps TRBD1 as D (5 bases). Germline-derived CDR1 and CDR2 are KGHDR and SFDVKD. Trimming took 5 bases from V and 6 from J, leaving 15 bases between them. This CDR3 has 14 amino acids.

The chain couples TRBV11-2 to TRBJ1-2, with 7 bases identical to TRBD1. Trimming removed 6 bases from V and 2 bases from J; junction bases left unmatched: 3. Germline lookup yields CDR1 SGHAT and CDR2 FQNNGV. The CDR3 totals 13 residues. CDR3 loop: CASSLGQNYGYTF. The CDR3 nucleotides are TGTGCCAGCAGTTTGGGACAGAACTATGGCTACACCTTC.

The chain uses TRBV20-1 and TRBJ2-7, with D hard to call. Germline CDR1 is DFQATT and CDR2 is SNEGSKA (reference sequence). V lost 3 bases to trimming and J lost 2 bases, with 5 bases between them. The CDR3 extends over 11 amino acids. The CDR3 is CSASGPYEQYF. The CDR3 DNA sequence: TGCAGTGCTAGTGGGCCCTACGAGCAGTACTTC.

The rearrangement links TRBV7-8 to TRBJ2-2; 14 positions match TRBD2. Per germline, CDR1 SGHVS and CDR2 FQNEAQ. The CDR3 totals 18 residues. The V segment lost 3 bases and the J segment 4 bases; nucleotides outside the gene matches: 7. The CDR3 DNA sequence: TGTGCCAGCAGCTTTCCTTGGACTAGCGGGAGGCCCACCGGGGAGCTGTTTTTT. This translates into CASSFPWTSGRPTGELFF.

The CDR3 protein is CAIMRGQSTDTQYF. As DNA, the CDR3 is TGTGCCATAATGCGCGGACAGAGCACAGATACGCAGTATTTT. This sequence joins TRBV2 and TRBJ2-3; TRBD1 might be the D (6 bases). The germline CDR1 and CDR2 sequences are SNHLY and FYNNEI. Trimming left V 10 bases short and J 0 bases short, with 14 bases between. The CDR3 is 14 amino acids.

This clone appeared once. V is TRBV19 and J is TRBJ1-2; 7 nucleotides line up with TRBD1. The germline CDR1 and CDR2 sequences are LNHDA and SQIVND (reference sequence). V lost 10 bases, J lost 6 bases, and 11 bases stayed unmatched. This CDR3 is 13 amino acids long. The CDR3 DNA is TGTGCCATCCAGGGGGAAGGAAGACATGGCTACACCTTC. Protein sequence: CAIQGEGRHGYTF.

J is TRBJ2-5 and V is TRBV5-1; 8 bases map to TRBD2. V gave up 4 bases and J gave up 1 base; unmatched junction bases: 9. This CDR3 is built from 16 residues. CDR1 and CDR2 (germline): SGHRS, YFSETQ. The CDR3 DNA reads TGCGCCAGCAGCCCGACCGGGAGGGCCGGCCAAGAGACCCAGTACTTC. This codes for CASSPTGRAGQETQYF. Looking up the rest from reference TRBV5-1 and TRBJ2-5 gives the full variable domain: KAGVTQTPRYLIKTRGQQVTLSCSPISGHRSVSWYQQTPGQGLQFLFEYFSETQRNKGNFPGRFSGRQFSNSRSEMNVSTLELGDSALYLCASSPTGRAGQETQYFGPGTRLLVL.

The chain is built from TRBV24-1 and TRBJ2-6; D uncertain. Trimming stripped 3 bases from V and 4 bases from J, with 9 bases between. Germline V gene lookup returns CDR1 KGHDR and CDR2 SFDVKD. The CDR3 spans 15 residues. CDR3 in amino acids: CATSDTRSGANVLTF. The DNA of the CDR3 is TGTGCCACCAGTGATACCCGGTCAGGGGCCAACGTCCTGACTTTC.

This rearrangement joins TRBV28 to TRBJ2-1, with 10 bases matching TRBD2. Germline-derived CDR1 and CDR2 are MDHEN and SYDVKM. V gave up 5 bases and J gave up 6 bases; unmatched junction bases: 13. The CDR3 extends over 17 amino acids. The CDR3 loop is CASSRTSGKPIRNEQFF. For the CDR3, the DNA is TGTGCCAGCAGTCGCACTAGCGGGAAGCCTATCCGCAATGAGCAGTTCTTC.

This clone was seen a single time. The CDR3 DNA sequence: TGTGCCAGCAGCTATGGGACAGCCTCCAAAAACATTCAGTACTTC. Amino acid sequence: CASSYGTASKNIQYF. V usage is TRBV7-8 and J usage is TRBJ2-4; 7 positions agree with TRBD1. V dropped 4 bases and J dropped 2; count of bases not matched to a gene: 5. This CDR3 comprises 15 residues. From germline, CDR1 is SGHVS and CDR2 FQNEAQ.

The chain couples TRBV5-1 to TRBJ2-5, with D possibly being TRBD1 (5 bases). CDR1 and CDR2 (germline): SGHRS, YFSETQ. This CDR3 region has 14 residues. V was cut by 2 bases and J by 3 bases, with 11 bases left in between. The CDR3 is CASSFWGRKETQYF. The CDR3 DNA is TGCGCCAGCAGCTTTTGGGGCAGAAAAGAGACCCAGTACTTC. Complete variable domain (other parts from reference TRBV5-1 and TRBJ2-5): KAGVTQTPRYLIKTRGQQVTLSCSPISGHRSVSWYQQTPGQGLQFLFEYFSETQRNKGNFPGRFSGRQFSNSRSEMNVSTLELGDSALYLCASSFWGRKETQYFGPGTRLLVL.

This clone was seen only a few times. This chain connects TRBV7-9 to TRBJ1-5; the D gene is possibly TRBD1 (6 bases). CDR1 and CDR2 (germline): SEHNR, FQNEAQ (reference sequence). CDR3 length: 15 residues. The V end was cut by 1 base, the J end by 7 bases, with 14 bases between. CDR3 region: CASSLGGGRYQPQHF. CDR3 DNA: TGTGCCAGCAGCTTAGGAGGGGGTCGTTACCAGCCCCAGCATTTT.

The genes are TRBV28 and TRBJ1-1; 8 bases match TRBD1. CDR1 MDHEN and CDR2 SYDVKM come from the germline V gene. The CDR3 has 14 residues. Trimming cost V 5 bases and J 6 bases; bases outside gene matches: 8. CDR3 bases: TGTGCCAGCAGTACAGGGGGGGCGATCGCTGAAGCTTTCTTT. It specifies CASSTGGAIAEAFF.

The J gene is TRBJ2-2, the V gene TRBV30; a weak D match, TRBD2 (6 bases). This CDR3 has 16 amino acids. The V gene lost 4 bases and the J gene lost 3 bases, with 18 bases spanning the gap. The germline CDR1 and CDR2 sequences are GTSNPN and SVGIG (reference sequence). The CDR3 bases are TGTGCCTGGAAAGAGAGGGCTAGCGCTTACACCGGGGAGCTGTTTTTT. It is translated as CAWKERASAYTGELFF.

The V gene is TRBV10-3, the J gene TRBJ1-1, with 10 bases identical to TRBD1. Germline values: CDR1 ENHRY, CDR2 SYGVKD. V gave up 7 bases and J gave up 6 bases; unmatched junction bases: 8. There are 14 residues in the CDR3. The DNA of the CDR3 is TGTGCCATCATACCCGGGACAGGGGTCTCTGAAGCTTTCTTT. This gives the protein CAIIPGTGVSEAFF.

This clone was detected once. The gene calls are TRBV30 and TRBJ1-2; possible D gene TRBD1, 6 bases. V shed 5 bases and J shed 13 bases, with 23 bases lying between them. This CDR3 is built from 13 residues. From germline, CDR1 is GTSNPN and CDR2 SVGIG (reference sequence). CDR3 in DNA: TGTGCCTGGGACCGGCAGTTGGACAGCGGGGGCACCTTC. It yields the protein CAWDRQLDSGGTF.

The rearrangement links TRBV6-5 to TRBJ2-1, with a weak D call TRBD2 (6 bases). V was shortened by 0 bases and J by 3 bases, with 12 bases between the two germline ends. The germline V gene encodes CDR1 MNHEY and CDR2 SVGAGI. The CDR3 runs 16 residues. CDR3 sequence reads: CASSYSGRPYYNEQFF. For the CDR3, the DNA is TGTGCCAGCAGTTACTCGGGGAGGCCCTACTACAATGAGCAGTTCTTC.

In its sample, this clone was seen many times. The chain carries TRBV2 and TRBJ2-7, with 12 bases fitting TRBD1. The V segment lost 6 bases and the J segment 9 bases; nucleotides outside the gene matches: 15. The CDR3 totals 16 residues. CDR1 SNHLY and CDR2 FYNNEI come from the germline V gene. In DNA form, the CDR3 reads TGTGCCAGCAGAGCCCGCCCGGGACAGGGGGCTCAGGGGCAGTACTTC. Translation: CASRARPGQGAQGQYF.

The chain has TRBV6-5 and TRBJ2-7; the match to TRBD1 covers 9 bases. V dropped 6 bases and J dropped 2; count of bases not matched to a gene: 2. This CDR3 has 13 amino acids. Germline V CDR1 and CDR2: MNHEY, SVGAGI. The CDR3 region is CASRGQGTYEQYF. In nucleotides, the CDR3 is TGTGCCAGCAGAGGACAGGGGACCTACGAGCAGTACTTC.

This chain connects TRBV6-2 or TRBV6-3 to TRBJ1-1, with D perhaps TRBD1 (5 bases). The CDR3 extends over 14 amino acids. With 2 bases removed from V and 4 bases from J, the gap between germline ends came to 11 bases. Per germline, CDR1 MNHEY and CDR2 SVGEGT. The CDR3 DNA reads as TGTGCCAGCAGTTACCCCGGACAAACCACTGAAGCTTTCTTT. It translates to CASSYPGQTTEAFF.